This passage covers 8 T cell receptor beta chains from one sample sequenced in a study of control samples from healthy donors and cancer patients. Sequencing used immunoSEQ multiplex PCR; TCRdb keeps in-frame clones, though not all of them. The data show 24,000 or so clones, approximately 90% seen once. The sample was PBMCs. These receptors all come from a man in his forties or fifties with lung cancer.

The chain has TRBV25-1 and TRBJ2-6; 7 bases line up with TRBD1. The V gene's germline CDR1 is MGHDK and CDR2 SYGVNS. CDR3 length equals 14 residues. Trimming removed 8 bases from V and 1 base from J; junction bases left unmatched: 2. CDR3 residues: CASQQGSGANVLTF. The CDR3 bases are TGTGCCAGCCAACAGGGGTCTGGGGCCAACGTCCTGACTTTC.

The chain recombines TRBV6-2 or TRBV6-3 with TRBJ2-3, with D unresolved. Trimming stripped 5 bases from V and 6 bases from J, with 9 bases between. Per germline, CDR1 MNHEY and CDR2 SVGEGT. This CDR3 spans 12 amino acids. The CDR3 DNA follows: TGTGCCAGCAGTGTCCTGGGGGATACGCAGTATTTT. It yields the protein CASSVLGDTQYF.

V gene TRBV12-3 or TRBV12-4 combines with J gene TRBJ2-7; TRBD1 agrees at 7 bases. The CDR3 has 11 residues. V shed 8 bases and J 3 bases; nucleotides not matched to a gene: 1. The chain's CDR3 is CASGDSYEQYF. CDR3 in DNA: TGTGCCAGCGGGGACAGCTACGAGCAGTACTTC.

This rearrangement joins TRBV28 to TRBJ1-5; D not resolved. Germline values: CDR1 MDHEN, CDR2 SYDVKM. The V end was cut by 7 bases, the J end by 4 bases, with 11 bases between. This CDR3 region has 13 residues. CDR3 amino acids: CASTRERNQPQHF. CDR3 DNA sequence: TGTGCCAGCACCCGGGAGCGAAATCAGCCCCAGCATTTT.

The chain combines TRBV7-2 with TRBJ2-5, with 16 bases identical to TRBD2. Germline V gene sequence: CDR1 SGHTA, CDR2 FQGNSA. The CDR3 contains 17 residues. The J segment lost 7 bases and the V segment lost 4 bases, leaving 9 bases of the junction unmatched. The CDR3 DNA is TGTGCCAGCAGCTCCAAAGGGACTAGCGGGGGGGTAGGGACCCAGTACTTC. This encodes CASSSKGTSGGVGTQYF.

The V and J genes are TRBV20-1 and TRBJ1-2; D gene uncertain. Germline values: CDR1 DFQATT, CDR2 SNEGSKA (reference sequence). Between the trimmed V and J ends, which lost 0 bases and 6 bases, there was a span of 5 bases. This CDR3 region has 11 residues. DNA for the CDR3: TGCAGTGCTAGAGATCCGAATGGCTACACCTTC. Encoded protein: CSARDPNGYTF.

V gene TRBV3-1 (or the pseudogene TRBV3-2) combines with J gene TRBJ2-5; a possible D gene is TRBD1 (7 bases). The germline CDR1 and CDR2 sequences are LGHDT and YNNKEL (reference sequence). The V gene lost 1 base and the J gene lost 5 bases, with 20 bases spanning the gap. The CDR3 is made up of 17 amino acids. CDR3 amino acids: CASSQAPVQGGYETQYF. The CDR3 DNA follows: TGTGCCAGCAGCCAAGCACCGGTCCAGGGGGGATATGAGACCCAGTACTTC.

The genes are TRBV21-1 and TRBJ2-1. TRBV21-1 is tagged as a pseudogene. This CDR3 contains 16 residues. As DNA, the CDR3 is TGTGCCAGCAGCAAAGGTCTAATGGGGGTCTACAATGAGCAGTTCTTC. This gives the protein CASSKGLMGVYNEQFF.